This T cell receptor (beta chain) was obtained from a study of cytomegalovirus exposure and HLA in healthy donors. A few counts support this clone. Its antigen remains unknown. Study-wide results and caveats: It was only CMV serostatus that was available as immune exposure information. In a later analysis, TCR beta V- and J-gene trimming was associated with a missense DCLRE1C variant.

The V and J ends lost 7 bases and 2 bases respectively, with 18 bases between them. The CDR3 runs to 15 residues. Germline-derived CDR1 and CDR2 are LNHDA and SQIVND (reference sequence). Researchers ran the PCR with 60 Vbeta and 13 Jbeta primers. Assay: immunoSEQ multiplex PCR; the TCRdb copy retains only in-frame clones and omits some. The data hold roughly 100,000 clones, with 75% to 80% observed a single time. The sequencing input was PBMCs. This sequence originates from a man aged 60 to 75 in good health and CMV-seropositive. The gene calls are TRBV19 and TRBJ2-7; D might be TRBD2 (5 bases). The CDR3 DNA reads as TGTGCCAGTACCCCCTCAGTGGGAGCTCCCTACGAGCAGTACTTC. Its protein is CASTPSVGAPYEQYF.